The rows below give T cell receptor beta chains drawn from one sample of a study of blood T cell repertoires in COVID-19. Using immunoSEQ multiplex PCR, the repertoire was profiled, and TCRdb retains in-frame clones only, with some absent. This table holds more than 95,000 clones, approximately 83% found once. The sequenced sample consisted of peripheral blood. The receptors here all came from a woman older than 75 with active or convalescent COVID-19. The CDR3 runs from the conserved cysteine through the conserved F or W. D genes are given only for firm matches. Clone size is not always given. Where it is, it says once, few, many or a class for expanded clones.

len	d_gene	v_gene	abundance	j_gene	CDR3aa	CDR3nt
15	TRBD1	TRBV28	-	TRBJ2-6	CASSSRGPGANVLTF	TGTGCCAGCAGTTCCAGGGGGCCTGGGGCCAACGTCCTGACTTTC
15	TRBD1	TRBV11-2	-	TRBJ2-7	CASSSTDRNPYEQYF	TGTGCCAGCAGCTCAACGGACAGGAACCCCTACGAGCAGTACTTC
15	-	TRBV6-5	-	TRBJ1-1	CASSYSPRVLAEAFF	TGTGCCAGCAGTTACTCGCCCCGCGTATTAGCTGAAGCTTTCTTT
15	TRBD1	TRBV19	-	TRBJ1-5	CASSIDRGHNQPQHF	TGTGCCAGTAGTATAGACAGGGGGCACAATCAGCCCCAGCATTTT
12	-	TRBV10-3	-	TRBJ1-2	CAGSGTDYGYTF	TGTGCCGGCAGCGGGACGGATTATGGCTACACCTTC
13	-	TRBV2	-	TRBJ1-2	CASLVGTPYGYTF	TGTGCCAGCCTTGTTGGGACACCTTATGGCTACACCTTC
15	-	TRBV5-5	-	TRBJ1-5	CASSLGQSSNQPQHF	TGTGCCAGCAGCCTCGGACAGTCAAGCAATCAGCCCCAGCATTTT
16	TRBD2	TRBV6-6	once	TRBJ2-7	CASSYPQAGGAYEQYF	TGTGCCAGCAGTTACCCCCAAGCGGGAGGCGCCTACGAGCAGTACTTC
12	-	TRBV23-1	-	TRBJ2-7	CARLRRLYEQYF	TGCGCCCGCCTCCGGAGATTATACGAGCAGTACTTC
15	TRBD1	TRBV28	-	TRBJ1-5	CASSITGGRNQPQHF	TGTGCCAGCAGTATAACAGGGGGACGCAATCAGCCCCAGCATTTT
16	TRBD2	TRBV7-3	-	TRBJ2-1	CASSALSSGRHNEQFF	TGTGCCAGCAGCGCCCTATCTAGCGGGAGACACAATGAGCAGTTCTTC
15	-	TRBV28	-	TRBJ1-2	CASSLPGHINYGYTF	TGTGCCAGCAGTTTACCGGGACATATAAACTATGGCTACACCTTC
13	TRBD1	TRBV5-4	-	TRBJ1-1	CASSLVQGAITFF	TGTGCCAGCAGCTTGGTACAGGGGGCTATAACTTTCTTT
14	TRBD1	TRBV2	-	TRBJ1-5	CASSVRTGEQPQHF	TGTGCCAGCAGTGTCCGGACAGGGGAACAGCCCCAGCATTTT
14	TRBD1	TRBV6-5	-	TRBJ1-1	CASRNRQGHTEAFF	TGTGCCAGCAGGAATAGACAGGGCCACACTGAAGCTTTCTTT
15	-	TRBV20-1	-	TRBJ2-2	CSARVSGAPLGELFF	TGCAGTGCTCGTGTTAGCGGTGCCCCACTGGGGGAGCTGTTTTTT
13	-	TRBV12-3/TRBV12-4	-	TRBJ1-5	CASSLGRNQPQHF	TGTGCCAGCAGTCTGGGCCGGAATCAGCCCCAGCATTTT
13	TRBD1	TRBV7-2	-	TRBJ2-5	CASSRGGLETQYF	TGTGCCAGCAGCCGAGGGGGCTTGGAGACCCAGTACTTC
17	TRBD1	TRBV2	-	TRBJ1-6	CASSSTLPGQGNSPLHF	TGTGCCAGCAGTAGCACCCTTCCGGGACAGGGGAATTCACCCCTCCACTTT
13	TRBD1	TRBV7-9	-	TRBJ1-3	CASSWDSGNTIYF	TGTGCCAGCAGCTGGGACAGCGGAAACACCATATATTTT
15	-	TRBV7-2	once	TRBJ1-1	CASSPTAQQNTEAFF	TGTGCCAGCAGCCCCACAGCACAACAGAACACTGAAGCTTTCTTT
15	TRBD1	TRBV10-2	-	TRBJ2-7	CASSIRQGTSYEQYF	TGCGCCAGCAGTATTCGACAGGGGACTTCCTACGAGCAGTACTTC
14	TRBD2	TRBV19	-	TRBJ2-1	CASSTSGPYNEQFF	TGTGCCAGTAGTACTAGCGGCCCCTACAATGAGCAGTTCTTC
13	-	TRBV24-1	-	TRBJ2-5	CATSDIGSGAQYF	TGTGCCACCAGTGATATAGGGTCCGGGGCCCAGTACTTC
15	TRBD2	TRBV19	-	TRBJ2-1	CASSKLAGDSTEQFF	TGTGCCAGTAGTAAACTAGCGGGGGATAGTACGGAGCAGTTCTTC
13	-	TRBV11-1	-	TRBJ2-7	CASSLDRDYEQYF	TGTGCCAGCAGCTTAGACAGGGACTACGAGCAGTACTTC
15	-	TRBV7-9	once	TRBJ2-1	CASSLGTPDYNEQFF	TGTGCCAGCAGCTTAGGAACACCCGACTACAATGAGCAGTTCTTC
16	-	TRBV5-1	-	TRBJ2-3	CASSPGTQKSTDTQYF	TGCGCCAGCAGCCCAGGGACACAGAAGAGCACAGATACGCAGTATTTT
12	-	TRBV6-5	-	TRBJ2-2	CASRRIVGELFF	TGTGCCAGCAGGAGAATTGTCGGGGAGCTGTTTTTT
17	TRBD1	TRBV5-1	few	TRBJ2-5	CASSLARATGGQETQYF	TGCGCCAGCAGCTTGGCCCGGGCGACAGGGGGGCAAGAGACCCAGTACTTC
15	-	TRBV6-5	-	TRBJ1-2	CASRVYREPGYGYTF	TGTGCCAGCAGGGTTTACAGGGAGCCGGGCTATGGCTACACCTTC
15	-	TRBV5-6	-	TRBJ1-5	CASSLGGLSNQPQHF	TGTGCCAGCAGCTTGGGAGGGCTTAGCAATCAGCCCCAGCATTTT
15	TRBD1	TRBV27	once	TRBJ2-7	CASRGLGQGTSEQYF	TGTGCCAGCAGAGGCCTTGGACAGGGGACAAGCGAGCAGTACTTC
15	-	TRBV6-5	-	TRBJ2-5	CASRGSGRGKETQYF	TGTGCCAGCAGGGGTAGCGGTAGGGGAAAAGAGACCCAGTACTTC
13	-	TRBV7-9	-	TRBJ2-2	CASSFGTLGELFF	TGTGCCAGCAGCTTCGGGACATTAGGGGAGCTGTTTTTT
13	-	TRBV2	-	TRBJ1-5	CASSVGQNQPQHF	TGTGCCAGCAGTGTAGGACAGAATCAGCCCCAGCATTTT
12	-	TRBV6-6	-	TRBJ2-3	CASTVSTDTQYF	TGTGCCAGCACCGTTAGCACAGATACGCAGTATTTT
14	-	TRBV6-5	once	TRBJ1-5	CASSYQERGQPQHF	TGTGCCAGCAGTTACCAAGAACGGGGTCAGCCCCAGCATTTT
15	-	TRBV6-5	once	TRBJ1-4	CASRATAATNEKLFF	TGTGCCAGCAGGGCAACAGCTGCAACTAATGAAAAACTGTTTTTT
11	-	TRBV27	once	TRBJ2-7	CASSSAYEQYF	TGTGCCAGCAGCTCCGCCTACGAGCAGTACTTC
13	-	TRBV11-2	many	TRBJ1-1	CASSLGAPREAFF	TGTGCCAGCAGCTTAGGGGCGCCGCGTGAAGCTTTCTTT
14	-	TRBV5-4	-	TRBJ2-6	CASSLYQGLDVLTF	TGTGCCAGCAGCTTGTATCAGGGGTTGGACGTCCTGACTTTC
13	-	TRBV28	-	TRBJ1-6	CARRARINSPLHF	TGTGCCAGGAGGGCCAGAATTAATTCACCCCTCCACTTT
14	TRBD2	TRBV6-5	-	TRBJ2-7	CASTKTSGPYEQYF	TGTGCCAGCACCAAGACTAGCGGACCCTACGAGCAGTACTTC
18	TRBD1	TRBV19	-	TRBJ2-1	CASGTGTGVWAEYNEQFF	TGTGCCAGCGGGACCGGGACAGGGGTATGGGCAGAATACAATGAGCAGTTCTTC
15	TRBD2	TRBV4-2	-	TRBJ2-7	CASSGVQRGVYEQYF	TGTGCCAGCTCCGGGGTCCAGCGGGGGGTCTACGAGCAGTACTTC
13	TRBD1	TRBV19	-	TRBJ1-2	CASRETGNYGYTF	TGTGCCAGTAGGGAGACAGGGAACTATGGCTACACCTTC
16	TRBD1	TRBV5-5	-	TRBJ2-7	CASSSGQLIGYYEQYF	TGTGCCAGCAGTTCGGGACAGCTGATAGGCTACTACGAGCAGTACTTC
15	-	TRBV5-1	-	TRBJ1-5	CASSLEGGANQPQHF	TGCGCCAGCAGCTTGGAAGGGGGGGCGAATCAGCCCCAGCATTTT
15	-	TRBV6-5	-	TRBJ1-6	CASSYGQPGSSPLHF	TGTGCCAGCAGTTACGGGCAGCCCGGAAGTTCACCCCTCCACTTT
17	TRBD1	TRBV14	once	TRBJ1-2	CASSQDVGRGRSRGYTF	TGTGCCAGCAGCCAAGATGTGGGCAGGGGGCGTTCTCGTGGCTACACCTTC
14	TRBD2	TRBV11-2	-	TRBJ2-7	CASSILAASYEQYF	TGTGCCAGCAGCATTCTAGCGGCCTCCTACGAGCAGTACTTC